These 3 T cell receptor beta chains were all obtained from the same sample, sequenced in a study of blood T cell repertoires in COVID-19. Profiling relied on immunoSEQ multiplex PCR, and the TCRdb table lists in-frame clones only, not all of them. The sample gives some 100,000 clones, 70% to 90% of which show up once; 7.5% to 10% is in the top ten. Material for sequencing was peripheral blood. The receptors originated from a woman between 65 and 79 years old with acute or convalescent COVID-19.

This sequence joins TRBV11-1 and TRBJ1-4; D is perhaps TRBD1 (5 bases). CDR3 length: 15 amino acids. CDR1 and CDR2 (germline): SGHAT, FQDESV (reference sequence). V lost 4 bases and J 6 bases, leaving 15 bases between the germline ends. The CDR3 region has the DNA TGTGCCAGCAGCTGGACACCCAGGGAGGATGAAAAACTGTTTTTT. Protein product: CASSWTPREDEKLFF.

Only one count was recorded for this clone. The chain uses TRBV5-1 and TRBJ2-5; D not certain. Trimming pared 0 bases from V and 1 base from J, leaving 7 bases between. In germline, CDR1 is SGHRS, CDR2 YFSETQ. The CDR3 consists of 14 residues. The DNA for the CDR3 is TGCGCCAGCAGCTTGGGTCTGGCCCAAGAGACCCAGTACTTC. This sequence encodes CASSLGLAQETQYF.

The chain is built from TRBV3-1 (or the pseudogene TRBV3-2) and TRBJ1-1; D is unresolved. In germline, CDR1 is LGHDT, CDR2 YNNKEL (reference sequence). The CDR3 consists of 13 residues. V lost 5 bases and J lost 2, with 9 bases in between. CDR3 sequence (DNA): TGTGCCAGCAGCTCAACAAGAAACACTGAAGCTTTCTTT. Its translation: CASSSTRNTEAFF.